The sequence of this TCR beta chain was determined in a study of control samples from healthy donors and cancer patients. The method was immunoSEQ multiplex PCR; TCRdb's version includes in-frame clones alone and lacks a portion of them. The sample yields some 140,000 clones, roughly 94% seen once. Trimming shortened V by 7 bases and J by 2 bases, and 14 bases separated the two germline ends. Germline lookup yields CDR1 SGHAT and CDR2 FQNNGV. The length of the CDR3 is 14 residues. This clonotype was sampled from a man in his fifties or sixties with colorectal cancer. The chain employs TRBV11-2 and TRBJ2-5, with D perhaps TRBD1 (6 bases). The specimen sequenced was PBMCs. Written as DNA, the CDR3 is TGTGCCAGCACCTTCACAGGGCTTCAAGAGACCCAGTACTTC. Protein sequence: CASTFTGLQETQYF. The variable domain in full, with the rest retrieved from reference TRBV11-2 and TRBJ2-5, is EAGVAQSPRYKIIEKRQSVAFWCNPISGHATLYWYQQILGQGPKLLIQFQNNGVVDDSQLPKDRFSAERLKGVDSTLKIQPAKLEDSAVYLCASTFTGLQETQYFGPGTRLLVL.